The rows below give T cell receptor beta chains drawn from one sample of a study of cytomegalovirus exposure and HLA in healthy donors. Data came from immunoSEQ multiplex PCR; TCRdb stores just in-frame clones and leaves some out. The table lists 120,000 or so clones, roughly four fifths of them singletons, with just under 6.5% in the top ten. The specimen was PBMCs. The receptor set was obtained from a middle-aged woman in good health and CMV-seronegative. Each CDR3 is given with its conserved first and last residue. The D gene is left open where the match is weak. Expanded clones get a size class; other rows say once, few or many, or leave the size out.

TGTGCCAGCAGTTCTGGACAGGGGAATCAGCCCCAGCATTTT,CASSSGQGNQPQHF,TRBV28,TRBJ1-5,TRBD1,.
TGTGCCAGCAGTTCCTGGGGGGGGGCCCAAGTAGACACAGATACGCAGTATTTT,CASSSWGGAQVDTDTQYF,TRBV28,TRBJ2-3,.,.
TGTGCCAGCAACCCAGCGGGGACTAGCGGGGCAGAGACCCAGTACTTC,CASNPAGTSGAETQYF,TRBV2,TRBJ2-5,TRBD2,.
TGTGCCAGCAGTTACAAGGGGTCCTCTGGCTACACCTTC,CASSYKGSSGYTF,TRBV6-5,TRBJ1-2,.,.
TGCGCCAGCCGAGGGATCTCTGGAAACACCATATATTTT,CASRGISGNTIYF,TRBV10-1,TRBJ1-3,.,.
TGTGCCAGTAGTCCCCAAACGACAGGCGGAAAAGAGCAGTTCTTC,CASSPQTTGGKEQFF,TRBV19,TRBJ2-1,.,few
TGTGCCAGCAATAATGTCGGGACAGGGGCAGATACGCAGTATTTT,CASNNVGTGADTQYF,TRBV6-6,TRBJ2-3,TRBD1,.
TGCGCCAGCAGCTTGACCGGGACTAGCTGGAATGAGCAGTTCTTC,CASSLTGTSWNEQFF,TRBV5-1,TRBJ2-1,TRBD2,few
TGTGCCAGTAGTATCAAGGCTAGCGGAACCTACGAGCAGTACTTC,CASSIKASGTYEQYF,TRBV19,TRBJ2-7,TRBD2,.
TGCGCCAGCAGCGTTGGACTAGCGGGAGGTTCGGATACGCAGTATTTT,CASSVGLAGGSDTQYF,TRBV5-1,TRBJ2-3,TRBD2,.
TGTGCCACCAGCAGAGCGTTAATCAATGAGCAGTTCTTC,CATSRALINEQFF,TRBV15,TRBJ2-1,.,few
TGTGCCAGCAGCCACAGGGGGAGGACTGAAGCTTTCTTT,CASSHRGRTEAFF,TRBV6-5,TRBJ1-1,TRBD1,.
TGTGCCAGCAGCGTAGGACAGGGAAGAGACACTGAAGCTTTCTTT,CASSVGQGRDTEAFF,TRBV9,TRBJ1-1,TRBD1,.
TGCGCCAGCAGCCCATTCCAGGGTCAAGAGACCCAGTACTTC,CASSPFQGQETQYF,TRBV5-1,TRBJ2-5,.,.
TGTGCCAGCACACTAGGGGCAGGCTTTGAAGCTTTCTTT,CASTLGAGFEAFF,TRBV18,TRBJ1-1,.,.
TGTGCCAGCAGCTTAAATAGCGTAATCCAAGAGACCCAGTACTTC,CASSLNSVIQETQYF,TRBV11-2,TRBJ2-5,.,.
TGTGCCAGCAGCTTTACCCCCTCAGGGGGCTATGGCTACACCTTC,CASSFTPSGGYGYTF,TRBV9,TRBJ1-2,TRBD1,.
TGTGCCAGCAGCTTGTTTAACGCAGGCACAGATACGCAGTATTTT,CASSLFNAGTDTQYF,TRBV5-4,TRBJ2-3,.,.
TGTGCCAGCAGCAGGAGGGGCCTCGGCACAGATACGCAGTATTTT,CASSRRGLGTDTQYF,TRBV11-2,TRBJ2-3,.,.
TGTGCCAGCAGCTTTGTGACAGGGGGCCTTGAGCAGTTCTTC,CASSFVTGGLEQFF,TRBV7-2,TRBJ2-1,TRBD1,.
TGTGCCAGCGCGCAGGACAGCCGCTCCTACAATGAGCAGTTCTTC,CASAQDSRSYNEQFF,TRBV2,TRBJ2-1,.,.
TGCGCCAGCAGCCAAGGGACTATGGGGGAGCAAACTGGTGAAGCTTTCTTT,CASSQGTMGEQTGEAFF,TRBV4-1,TRBJ1-1,.,few
TGTGCCACTAGGGGGGGGGCGGGCGGGGCCAACGTCCTGACTTTC,CATRGGAGGANVLTF,TRBV10-3,TRBJ2-6,.,.
TGTGCCAGCAAGGGGGGGGACGAAGAGACCCAGTACTTC,CASKGGDEETQYF,TRBV27,TRBJ2-5,.,.
TGTGCCAGCAGTGAAGCCAGAGGCAATGAGCAGTTCTTC,CASSEARGNEQFF,TRBV2,TRBJ2-1,.,.
TGTGCCAGCAGCGGGACAGGGATCACTGAAGCTTTCTTT,CASSGTGITEAFF,TRBV6-1,TRBJ1-1,TRBD1,.
TGTGCCAGCAGCCTCCTCCGGGACAGTCAAGAGACCCAGTACTTC,CASSLLRDSQETQYF,TRBV11-2,TRBJ2-5,TRBD1,.
TGTTCCAGCAGCTTAGGGCGCGGGAGGGGCACTGAAGCTTTCTTT,CSSSLGRGRGTEAFF,TRBV7-9,TRBJ1-1,.,.
TGCAGCGTCCGCGGGACAGCCCTTGGAACAGATACGCAGTATTTT,CSVRGTALGTDTQYF,TRBV29-1,TRBJ2-3,.,once